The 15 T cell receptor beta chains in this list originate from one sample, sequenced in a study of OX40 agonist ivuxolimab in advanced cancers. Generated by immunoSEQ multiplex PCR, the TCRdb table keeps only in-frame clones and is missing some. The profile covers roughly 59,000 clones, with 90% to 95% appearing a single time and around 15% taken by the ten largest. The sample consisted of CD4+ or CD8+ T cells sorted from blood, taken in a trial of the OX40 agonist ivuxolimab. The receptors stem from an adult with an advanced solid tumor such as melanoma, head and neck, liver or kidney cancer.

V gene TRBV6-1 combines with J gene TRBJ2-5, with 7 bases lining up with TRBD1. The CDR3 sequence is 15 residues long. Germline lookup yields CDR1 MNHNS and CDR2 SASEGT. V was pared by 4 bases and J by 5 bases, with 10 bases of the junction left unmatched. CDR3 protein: CASSGTLNRGETQYF. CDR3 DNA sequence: TGTGCCAGCAGTGGCACCCTCAACAGGGGTGAGACCCAGTACTTC.

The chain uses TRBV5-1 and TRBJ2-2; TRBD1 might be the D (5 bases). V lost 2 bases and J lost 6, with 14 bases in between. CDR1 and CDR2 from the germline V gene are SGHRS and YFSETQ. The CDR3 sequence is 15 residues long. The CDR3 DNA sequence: TGCGCCAGCAGCTTACCAGGGTCTGGCCCCGGGGAGCTGTTTTTT. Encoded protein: CASSLPGSGPGELFF.

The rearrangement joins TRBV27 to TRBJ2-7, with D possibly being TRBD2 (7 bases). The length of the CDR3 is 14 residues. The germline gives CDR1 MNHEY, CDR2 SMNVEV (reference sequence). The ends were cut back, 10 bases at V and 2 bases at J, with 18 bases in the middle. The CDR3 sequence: CATSYGGGTYEQYF. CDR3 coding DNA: TGTGCCACCTCTTACGGCGGGGGCACCTACGAGCAGTACTTC.

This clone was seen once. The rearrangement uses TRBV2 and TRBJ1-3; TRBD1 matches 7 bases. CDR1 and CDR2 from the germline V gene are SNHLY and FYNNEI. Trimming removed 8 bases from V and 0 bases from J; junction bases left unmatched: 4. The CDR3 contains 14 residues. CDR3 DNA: TGTGCCAGCCTAGGGACAGCCTCTGGAAACACCATATATTTT. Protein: CASLGTASGNTIYF. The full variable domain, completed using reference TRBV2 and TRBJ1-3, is EPEVTQTPSHQVTQMGQEVILRCVPISNHLYFYWYRQILGQKVEFLVSFYNNEISEKSEIFDDQFSVERPDGSNFTLKIRSTKLEDSAMYFCASLGTASGNTIYFGEGSWLTVV.

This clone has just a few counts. The chain's CDR3 is CASRAGNTEAFF. As DNA, the CDR3 is TGTGCCAGTAGGGCGGGGAACACTGAAGCTTTCTTT. The V and J genes are TRBV19 and TRBJ1-1, with D uncertain. V lost 6 bases and J 1 base, leaving 6 bases between the germline ends. The length of the CDR3 is 12 residues. Germline V gene lookup returns CDR1 LNHDA and CDR2 SQIVND (reference sequence).

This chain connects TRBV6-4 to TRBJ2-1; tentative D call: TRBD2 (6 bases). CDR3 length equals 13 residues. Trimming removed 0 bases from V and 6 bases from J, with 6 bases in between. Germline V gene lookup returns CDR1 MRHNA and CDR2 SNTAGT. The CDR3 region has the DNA TGTGCCAGCAGTGACTCGACTAGCAATGAGCAGTTCTTC. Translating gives CASSDSTSNEQFF.

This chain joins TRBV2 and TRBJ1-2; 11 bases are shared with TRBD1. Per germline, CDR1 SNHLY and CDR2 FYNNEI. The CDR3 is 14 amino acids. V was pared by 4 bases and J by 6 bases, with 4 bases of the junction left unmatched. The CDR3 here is CASSAGTGGDGYTF. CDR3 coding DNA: TGTGCCAGCAGTGCCGGGACAGGGGGGGATGGCTACACCTTC.

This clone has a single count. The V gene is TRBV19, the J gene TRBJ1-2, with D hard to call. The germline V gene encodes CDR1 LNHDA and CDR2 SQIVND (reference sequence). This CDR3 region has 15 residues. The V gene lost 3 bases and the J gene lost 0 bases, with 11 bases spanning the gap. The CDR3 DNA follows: TGTGCCAGTAGTATTACGAGGAACCCTAACTATGGCTACACCTTC. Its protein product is CASSITRNPNYGYTF. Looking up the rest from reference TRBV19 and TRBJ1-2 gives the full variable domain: DGGITQSPKYLFRKEGQNVTLSCEQNLNHDAMYWYRQDPGQGLRLIYYSQIVNDFQKGDIAEGYSVSREKKESFPLTVTSAQKNPTAFYLCASSITRNPNYGYTFGSGTRLTVV.

In DNA, the CDR3 is TGTGCCAGCAGCGACTACCGGGACAGGGTCTATGGCTACACCTTC. It is translated as CASSDYRDRVYGYTF. The chain uses TRBV13 and TRBJ1-2, with 9 bases identical to TRBD1. After removal of 5 bases from V and 4 bases from J, the junction contained 8 bases not matched to a gene. The CDR3 covers 15 residues. Germline V gene data show CDR1 as PRHDT and CDR2 as FYEKMQ (reference sequence).

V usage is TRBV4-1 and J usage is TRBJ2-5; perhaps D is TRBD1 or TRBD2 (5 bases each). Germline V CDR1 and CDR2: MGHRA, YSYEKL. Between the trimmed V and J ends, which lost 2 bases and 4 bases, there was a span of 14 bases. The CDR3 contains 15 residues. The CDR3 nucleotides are TGCGCCAGCAGCCAAATGCCCATTGGGACAGAGACCCAGTACTTC. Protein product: CASSQMPIGTETQYF.

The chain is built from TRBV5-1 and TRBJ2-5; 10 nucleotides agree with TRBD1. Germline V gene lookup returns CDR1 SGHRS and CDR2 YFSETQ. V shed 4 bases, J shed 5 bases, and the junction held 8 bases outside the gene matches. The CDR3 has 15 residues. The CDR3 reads CASSTGQGFGETQYF. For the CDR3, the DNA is TGCGCCAGCAGCACGGGACAGGGGTTCGGGGAGACCCAGTACTTC.

CDR3 region: CASSTTRTDYGGDEQFF. The CDR3 region has the DNA TGTGCCAGCAGTACCACAAGGACAGATTATGGGGGCGATGAGCAGTTCTTC. The chain links TRBV27 to TRBJ2-1; D might be TRBD1 (6 bases). Germline V gene lookup returns CDR1 MNHEY and CDR2 SMNVEV (reference sequence). The CDR3 contains 17 residues. Between the trimmed V and J ends, which lost 5 bases and 8 bases, there was a span of 25 bases.

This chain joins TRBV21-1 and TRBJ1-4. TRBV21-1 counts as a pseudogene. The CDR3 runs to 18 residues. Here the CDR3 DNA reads TGTGCCAGCAGCATACCTTGGGTTGGGAGAGGCGGCGAAGGAAAACTGTTTTTT. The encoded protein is CASSIPWVGRGGEGKLFF.

The CDR3 DNA reads TGCGCCAGCAGGTCCGCCGGGGGGGATAACTATGGCTACACCTTC. This sequence encodes CASRSAGGDNYGYTF. This chain links TRBV5-1 with TRBJ1-2; D is perhaps TRBD1 (5 bases). The CDR3 is made up of 15 amino acids. Germline V gene sequence: CDR1 SGHRS, CDR2 YFSETQ. The V end lost 5 bases, the J end lost 1 base, and 15 bases lay between the germline ends. Looking up the rest from reference TRBV5-1 and TRBJ1-2 gives the full variable domain: KAGVTQTPRYLIKTRGQQVTLSCSPISGHRSVSWYQQTPGQGLQFLFEYFSETQRNKGNFPGRFSGRQFSNSRSEMNVSTLELGDSALYLCASRSAGGDNYGYTFGSGTRLTVV.

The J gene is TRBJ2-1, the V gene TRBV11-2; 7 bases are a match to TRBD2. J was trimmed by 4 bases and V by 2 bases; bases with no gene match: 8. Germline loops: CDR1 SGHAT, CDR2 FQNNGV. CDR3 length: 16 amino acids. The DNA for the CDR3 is TGTGCCAGCAGCTTATATTCGGGAGGAAGTTACAATGAGCAGTTCTTC. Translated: CASSLYSGGSYNEQFF.